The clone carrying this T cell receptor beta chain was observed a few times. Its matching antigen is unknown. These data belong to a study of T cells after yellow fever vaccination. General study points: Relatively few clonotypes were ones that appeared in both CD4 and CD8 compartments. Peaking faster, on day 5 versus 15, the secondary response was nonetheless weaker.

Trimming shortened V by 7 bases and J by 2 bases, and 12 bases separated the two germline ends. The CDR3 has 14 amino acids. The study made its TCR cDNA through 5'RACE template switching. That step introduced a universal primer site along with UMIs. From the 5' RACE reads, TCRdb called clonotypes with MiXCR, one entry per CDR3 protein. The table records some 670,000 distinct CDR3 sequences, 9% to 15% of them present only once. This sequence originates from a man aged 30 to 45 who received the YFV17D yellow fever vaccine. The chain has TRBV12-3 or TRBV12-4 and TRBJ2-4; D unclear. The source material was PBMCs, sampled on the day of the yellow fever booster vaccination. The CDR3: CASTRGPTKNIQYF. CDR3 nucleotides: TGTGCCAGCACGCGCGGTCCTACCAAAAACATTCAGTACTTC.